This T cell receptor beta chain was identified in a study of T cell changes during pregnancy in multiple sclerosis. The CDR3 consists of 14 residues. Germline CDR1 reads MNHEY; CDR2 reads SMNVEV (reference sequence). V was trimmed by 3 bases and J by 6 bases, leaving 12 bases between them. The assay was immunoSEQ multiplex PCR, and TCRdb's table has in-frame clones only and misses some. Here the sample spans more than 100,000 clones, about 91% being singletons. This clone was recorded many times. The rearrangement joins TRBV27 to TRBJ1-5, with D perhaps matching TRBD1 (5 bases). The sample consisted of peripheral blood, taken after pregnancy. This sequence was found in a female donor with multiple sclerosis, enrolled in a pregnancy study. CDR3 sequence reads: CASSFGGVAQPQHF. Written as DNA, the CDR3 is TGTGCCAGCAGTTTTGGAGGGGTGGCTCAGCCCCAGCATTTT.